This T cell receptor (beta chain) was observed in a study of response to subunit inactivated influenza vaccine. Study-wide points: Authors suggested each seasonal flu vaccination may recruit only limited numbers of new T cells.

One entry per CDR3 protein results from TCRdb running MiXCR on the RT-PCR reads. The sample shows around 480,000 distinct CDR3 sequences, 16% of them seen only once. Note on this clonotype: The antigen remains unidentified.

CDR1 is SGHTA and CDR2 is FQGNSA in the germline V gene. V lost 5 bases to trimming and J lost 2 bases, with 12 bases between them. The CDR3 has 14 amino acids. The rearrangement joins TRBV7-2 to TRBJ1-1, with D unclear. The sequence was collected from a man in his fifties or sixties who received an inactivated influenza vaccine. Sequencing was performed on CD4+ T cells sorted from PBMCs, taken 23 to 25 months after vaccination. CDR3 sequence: CASSPPPINTEAFF. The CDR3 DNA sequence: TGTGCCAGCAGCCCCCCCCCAATTAACACTGAAGCTTTCTTT.